The rows below give T cell receptor beta chains drawn from one sample of a study of control samples from healthy donors and cancer patients. TCRdb's copy holds only in-frame clones and misses some; the assay was immunoSEQ multiplex PCR. The data show about 410,000 clones, with 80% to 95% seen just once and 5.5% to 7.5% held by the top ten. Sequencing was performed on PBMCs. The source of these receptors is a man in his forties with head and neck cancer. Both conserved end residues are part of each CDR3. Fields, in order: V gene, J gene, CDR3 protein.

TRBV6-5	TRBJ1-1	CASIATDKKAFF
TRBV5-1	TRBJ2-5	CASSSGTGFMEETQYF
TRBV19	TRBJ1-1	CASSITRAITEAFF
TRBV4-3	TRBJ2-7	CASSVGLTNSLHEQYF
TRBV4-1	TRBJ1-1	CASSQDDRGNTEAFF
TRBV12-3/TRBV12-4	TRBJ1-1	CASSLGQLTEAFF
TRBV20-1	TRBJ1-4	CSAEGEKLFF
TRBV5-6	TRBJ2-7	CASSSGSGIYEQYF
TRBV5-1	TRBJ2-7	CASSIKPTRFSYEQYF
TRBV30	TRBJ2-5	CAWSVQGSAQETQYF
TRBV4-2	TRBJ1-1	CASSQESANTEAFF
TRBV7-6	TRBJ1-5	CASSPRPDRGNQPQHF
TRBV11-2	TRBJ2-2	CASSLTGPGELFF
TRBV5-4	TRBJ1-4	CASSLGRGEVEKLFF
TRBV7-9	TRBJ2-3	CASSTRTSTDTQYF
TRBV28	TRBJ2-7	CASSRTGGSYEQYF
TRBV5-1	TRBJ1-4	CASSFSSSRSNEKLFF
TRBV7-9	TRBJ1-1	CASSLGGFEAFF
TRBV30	TRBJ2-3	CAWSRLAGSDTQYF
TRBV5-5	TRBJ2-7	CASSFRQGYEQYF
TRBV3-1/TRBV3-2	TRBJ2-1	CASSHSSGGSYNEQFF
TRBV4-3	TRBJ1-5	CASSQKGAGQPQHF
TRBV7-3	TRBJ2-3	CASSSMTGTDTDTQYF
TRBV7-2	TRBJ1-2	CASSSATGITMGYTF
TRBV28	TRBJ2-5	CASSFRQGDPQETQYF
TRBV3-1/TRBV3-2	TRBJ1-5	CASSLGPDSNQPQHF
TRBV4-2	TRBJ2-7	CASSHGLAGAYEQYF
TRBV4-2	TRBJ1-2	CASSQVGQGIYTF
TRBV12-3/TRBV12-4	TRBJ1-1	CASSLGGAEAFF
TRBV6-5	TRBJ2-7	CASSYGVLSGEQYF
TRBV2	TRBJ2-2	CALGFGELFF
TRBV4-1	TRBJ1-6	CASSQDRGDPYNSPLHF
TRBV15	TRBJ2-1	CATSRDPAPAYNEQFF
TRBV4-1	TRBJ1-5	CASSRTTGISNQPQHF
TRBV27	TRBJ1-1	CASSSTRYLDDTEAFF
TRBV7-9	TRBJ2-3	CASSFGTGLGDTQYF
TRBV30	TRBJ1-3	CAWSASGFVGNTIYF
TRBV27	TRBJ1-2	CASSKTGTARGGYTF
TRBV6-2/TRBV6-3	TRBJ1-5	CASSYSGAINQPQHF
TRBV7-9	TRBJ1-5	CASSSTGVGPQHF
TRBV19	TRBJ2-7	CASSIGRGTSYEQYF
TRBV28	TRBJ1-5	CASSLRGRGGNQPQHF
TRBV21-1	TRBJ1-3	CASSKAGATSSGNTIYF
TRBV5-4	TRBJ2-6	CASSLVGAGANVLTF
TRBV13	TRBJ2-6	CASSLERGAYWANVLTF
TRBV7-2	TRBJ1-2	CASSLRLDGYGYTF
TRBV29-1	TRBJ2-3	CSVERGEADTQYF
TRBV12-3/TRBV12-4	TRBJ1-5	CASSWAANQPQHF
TRBV15	TRBJ1-2	CATSSDLNFYGYTF
TRBV9	TRBJ1-2	CASSGYVSGGYTF
TRBV30	TRBJ1-2	CAWNLEAAVSYGYTF
TRBV4-1	TRBJ2-7	CASSQAGWRSSSYEQYF
TRBV6-2/TRBV6-3	TRBJ1-4	CASSSRTGGFEKLFF
TRBV28	TRBJ1-2	CASSSQQIRRRDLINYGYTF
TRBV25-1	TRBJ2-5	CASSQGAQETQYF
TRBV29-1	TRBJ1-1	CSVENPGGEYTEAFF
TRBV6-5	TRBJ2-7	CASSIMGSSYEQYF
TRBV28	TRBJ2-1	CASSLLPREFSYNEQFF
TRBV7-3	TRBJ2-3	CASSPAGGATDTQYF
TRBV5-8	TRBJ1-1	CASSLGTEAFF